One TCR beta chain is described in this entry. The sample belongs to a study of cytomegalovirus exposure and HLA in healthy donors. In germline, CDR1 is MNHEY, CDR2 SVGAGI. CDR3 length: 14 residues. V was shortened by 5 bases and J by 8 bases, with 13 bases between the two germline ends. Primers: 60 Vbeta forward and 13 Jbeta reverse. Here immunoSEQ multiplex PCR was the method, and the copy in TCRdb shows in-frame clones only, minus some. In the table there are about 140,000 clones, 70% to 90% of which are singletons. The sample comprised PBMCs. This sequence joins TRBV6-5 and TRBJ1-6, with D maybe TRBD1 (5 bases). The sequence derives from a man aged 35 to 55 in good health and CMV-seronegative. The CDR3 protein is CASSPRGLDSPLHF. The DNA for the CDR3 is TGTGCCAGCAGTCCCCGGGGGTTGGATTCACCCCTCCACTTT.